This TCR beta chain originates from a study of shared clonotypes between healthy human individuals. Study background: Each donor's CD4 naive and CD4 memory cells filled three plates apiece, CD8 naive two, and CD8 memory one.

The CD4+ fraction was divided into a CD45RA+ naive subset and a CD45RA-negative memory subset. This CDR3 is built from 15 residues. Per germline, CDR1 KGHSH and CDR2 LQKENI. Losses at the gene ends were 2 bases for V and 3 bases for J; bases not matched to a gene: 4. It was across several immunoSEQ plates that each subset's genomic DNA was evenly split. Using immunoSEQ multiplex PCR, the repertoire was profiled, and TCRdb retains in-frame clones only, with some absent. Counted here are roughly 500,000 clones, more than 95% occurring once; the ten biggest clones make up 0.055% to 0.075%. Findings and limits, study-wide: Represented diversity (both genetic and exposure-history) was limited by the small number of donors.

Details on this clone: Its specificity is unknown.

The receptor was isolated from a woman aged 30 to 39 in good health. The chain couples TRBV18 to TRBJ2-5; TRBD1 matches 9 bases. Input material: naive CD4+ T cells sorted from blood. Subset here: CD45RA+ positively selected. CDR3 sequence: CASSPVRDREETQYF. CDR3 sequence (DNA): TGTGCCAGCTCACCAGTCCGGGACAGGGAAGAGACCCAGTACTTC.